The clone carrying this T cell receptor (beta chain) was seen just once. The sample belongs to a study of blood T cell repertoires in COVID-19. About the research overall: COVID-19 samples collected from the United States, Italy and Spain covered acute and convalescent phases. T cells, B-cell-depleted T cells, or PBMCs supplied cDNA or gDNA.

The CDR3 length is 13 residues. In germline, CDR1 is MNHEY, CDR2 SVGEGT. Trimming removed 2 bases at V and 5 bases at J, with 7 bases between. As processed by the authors: Amplified reference gene primers provided the basis for estimating nucleated cell counts. The repertoire was sequenced with immunoSEQ multiplex PCR; TCRdb's copy has only in-frame clones and lacks some. Clone size and the V and J calls come from that table; the DNA yielded D and trimming. The sample contains around 150,000 clones, about 83% of which appear only once. The chain links TRBV6-2 or TRBV6-3 to TRBJ1-5; D is uncertain. The sample was peripheral blood. The sequence came from a woman aged 40 to 50 with acute or convalescent COVID-19. CDR3 loop: CASSYQTYQPQHF. DNA for the CDR3: TGTGCCAGCAGTTACCAGACTTATCAGCCCCAGCATTTT.